The entry below gives a single T cell receptor beta chain sequence along with its context. Its antigen is not identified. Unrecorded immune exposure was likely among donors, who were nominally healthy when sampled. This sample was taken from a study of cytomegalovirus exposure and HLA in healthy donors. Study findings and constraints: Per a prior analysis, the majority of TCR beta V segments were productive roughly 90% or roughly 30% of the time. According to reports, the classifier identified cytomegalovirus status with high specificity and sensitivity.

Researchers ran the PCR with 60 Vbeta and 13 Jbeta primers. Some clones are missing from TCRdb's copy, which holds only in-frame ones; the method was immunoSEQ multiplex PCR. Found here are some 190,000 clones, roughly 83% of them singletons; the top ten hold approximately 1.2%. The sequenced material came from PBMCs. The receptor comes from a boy between 2 and 10 years old in good health and CMV-seronegative.

The CDR3 is CASSWGASGSVTGELFF. CDR3 coding DNA: TGTGCCAGCAGCTGGGGGGCTAGCGGGAGCGTCACCGGGGAGCTGTTTTTT. This rearrangement joins TRBV5-6 to TRBJ2-2, with 10 positions matching TRBD2. Germline CDR1 is SGHDT and CDR2 is YYEEEE. There are 17 residues in the CDR3. J lost 4 bases, V lost 3 bases, and 9 bases had no gene match.